Here is one TCR beta chain with its context. Its antigen is currently unknown. The identical CDR3 is also encoded by other nucleotide sequences in the sample. Looked up from germline, CDR1 is SEHNR and CDR2 is FQNEAQ (reference sequence). CDR3 size: 14 residues. Trimming left V 4 bases short and J 2 bases short, with 9 bases between. Each PCR replicate from the sorted subsets contained 200 to 250 ng DNA, which is some 31,000 T cell genomes. The protocol was immunoSEQ multiplex PCR, while the TCRdb copy is restricted to in-frame clones and leaves out a portion. The data contain roughly 2.5 million clones, roughly nine tenths of them singletons. The data originate from a study of shared clonotypes between healthy human individuals. Study-wide findings and caveats: Naive subsets tended to show greater estimated richness than memory subsets. Clonotypes which were not shared had lower generation probabilities than clonotypes that all four donors shared.

This receptor was taken from a man younger than 35 in good health. V gene TRBV7-9 combines with J gene TRBJ1-5, with D possibly being TRBD1 (5 bases). The sequencing sample was made of naive CD4+ T cells sorted from blood. Subset given: CD45RA+ positively selected. The CDR3 region has the DNA TGTGCCAGCAGCTCTGGGGGGGGCAATCAGCCCCAGCATTTT. It translates to CASSSGGGNQPQHF.